These 16 T cell receptor beta chains were sequenced from one sample in a study of OX40 agonist ivuxolimab in advanced cancers. Only in-frame clones appear in the TCRdb table, and some are missing; sequencing was by immunoSEQ multiplex PCR. This table has 63,000 or so clones, 84% appearing once. Sample: CD4+ or CD8+ T cells sorted from blood, taken in a trial of the OX40 agonist ivuxolimab. These receptor sequences come from an adult with an advanced solid tumor such as melanoma, head and neck, liver or kidney cancer.

This clone was seen a handful of times. The V gene is TRBV6-6, the J gene TRBJ2-6; D is unclear. Germline V gives CDR1 MNHNY, CDR2 SVGAGI (reference sequence). Trimming removed 7 bases from V and 4 bases from J, with 2 bases in between. The CDR3 spans 11 residues. For the CDR3, the DNA is TGTGCCAGCATAGGGGCCAACGTCCTGACTTTC. It yields the protein CASIGANVLTF.

V usage is TRBV5-4 and J usage is TRBJ1-6, with 11 bases lining up with TRBD1. There are 18 residues in the CDR3. V was pared by 4 bases and J by 7 bases, with 13 bases of the junction left unmatched. Germline V lookup: CDR1 SGHNT, CDR2 YYREEE (reference sequence). The CDR3 loop is CASSLTAGTGGINSPLHF. The CDR3 coding sequence is TGTGCCAGCAGCCTGACTGCGGGGACAGGGGGAATCAATTCACCCCTCCACTTT.

This sequence joins TRBV11-2 and TRBJ1-2; perhaps TRBD1 as D (5 bases). The length of the CDR3 is 15 residues. V lost 1 base and J 4 bases, leaving 13 bases between the germline ends. CDR1 SGHAT and CDR2 FQNNGV come from the germline V gene. The CDR3: CASSLAQGGAYGYTF. The CDR3 DNA reads as TGTGCCAGCAGCTTAGCCCAGGGTGGGGCCTATGGCTACACCTTC.

The V gene is TRBV7-9, the J gene TRBJ1-1; 9 bases map to TRBD1. Germline CDR1 is SEHNR and CDR2 is FQNEAQ (reference sequence). The V segment lost 7 bases and the J segment 0 bases; nucleotides outside the gene matches: 9. This CDR3 region has 16 residues. CDR3 DNA sequence: TGTGCCAGCACCCGGGACAGGGAAGGCGTGAACACTGAAGCTTTCTTT. This codes for CASTRDREGVNTEAFF.

V usage is TRBV27 and J usage is TRBJ2-1; 7 bases map to TRBD2. J gave up 5 bases and V 3 bases, and 19 bases lay outside the gene matches. The CDR3 length is 19 residues. From germline, CDR1 is MNHEY and CDR2 SMNVEV (reference sequence). CDR3 nucleotides: TGTGCCAGCAGTTTTGGGGCTAGCGGAGTCGTGCCGCCCCACAATGAGCAGTTCTTC. This encodes CASSFGASGVVPPHNEQFF.

Here the CDR3 DNA reads TGCGCCAGCAGCCAAGAGGTAGCGGCAGGGCAACGCTACGAGCAGTACTTC. Protein product: CASSQEVAAGQRYEQYF. This sequence joins TRBV4-1 and TRBJ2-7; weak D call: TRBD2 (6 bases). The germline V and J ends were trimmed by 0 bases and 3 bases, with 18 bases remaining between them. The CDR3 is made up of 17 amino acids. CDR1 MGHRA and CDR2 YSYEKL come from the germline V gene.

This chain uses TRBV5-1 with TRBJ2-1, with TRBD2 matching 15 bases. The V gene's germline CDR1 is SGHRS and CDR2 YFSETQ. The J segment lost 3 bases and the V segment lost 4 bases, leaving 5 bases of the junction unmatched. The CDR3 extends over 17 amino acids. The CDR3 DNA is TGCGCCAGCAGCACGGGACTAGCGGGGGGAGACTACAATGAGCAGTTCTTC. Amino acid sequence: CASSTGLAGGDYNEQFF.

The chain joins TRBV7-8 to TRBJ1-6; a possible D gene is TRBD1 (5 bases). The CDR3 is 15 amino acids. Germline V gene data show CDR1 as SGHVS and CDR2 as FQNEAQ. The ends were cut back, 1 base at V and 5 bases at J, with 9 bases in the middle. In nucleotides, the CDR3 is TGTGCCAGCAGCTTAGACAGGTCGCATAATTCACCCCTCCACTTT. Protein product: CASSLDRSHNSPLHF.

The CDR3 loop reads CASSEFVSSYEQYF. The CDR3 DNA is TGTGCCAGCAGTGAATTCGTGAGCTCCTACGAGCAGTACTTC. J is TRBJ2-5 and V is TRBV2, with D unclear. The J call may be mistaken, given a closer DNA end match to TRBJ2-7. The CDR3 covers 14 residues. CDR1 and CDR2 (germline): SNHLY, FYNNEI.

This chain's CDR3 is CASSQPLGGTETGEQFF. The CDR3 DNA follows: TGTGCCAGCAGCCAGCCTTTGGGGGGGACAGAAACAGGGGAGCAGTTCTTC. V gene TRBV4-2 combines with J gene TRBJ2-1; D is tentatively TRBD1 or TRBD2 (7 bases each). With 3 bases removed from V and 10 bases from J, the gap between germline ends came to 25 bases. The V gene's germline CDR1 is LGHNA and CDR2 YNFKEQ. The CDR3 extends over 17 amino acids.

V gene TRBV4-2 combines with J gene TRBJ2-7, with a weak D call TRBD2 (6 bases). In germline, CDR1 is LGHNA, CDR2 YNFKEQ. The CDR3 runs to 15 residues. V was trimmed by 7 bases and J by 8 bases, leaving 24 bases between them. The CDR3 here is CASNRASDRPTKQYF. In DNA, the CDR3 is TGTGCCAGCAACAGAGCTAGCGATAGACCCACGAAGCAGTACTTC.

The chain has TRBV5-4 and TRBJ2-1, with TRBD2 matching 12 bases. This CDR3 has 15 amino acids. V lost 5 bases, J lost 4 bases, and 4 bases stayed unmatched. The germline V gene encodes CDR1 SGHNT and CDR2 YYREEE (reference sequence). The CDR3 sequence: CASSYGLAGYNEQFF. In nucleotides, the CDR3 is TGTGCCAGCAGTTATGGACTAGCGGGGTACAATGAGCAGTTCTTC.

The chain links TRBV7-2 to TRBJ2-5; D perhaps matches TRBD2 (6 bases). The V end lost 7 bases, the J end lost 1 base, and 22 bases lay between the germline ends. Germline loops: CDR1 SGHTA, CDR2 FQGNSA. This CDR3 spans 17 amino acids. CDR3 protein: CASTPFRDSLSQETQYF. The CDR3 DNA sequence: TGTGCCAGCACCCCTTTCCGGGACTCTCTCTCCCAAGAGACCCAGTACTTC.

The J gene is TRBJ2-5, the V gene TRBV19, with a possible D match to TRBD2 (6 bases). Trimming pared 0 bases from V and 7 bases from J, leaving 9 bases between. Germline CDR1 is LNHDA and CDR2 is SQIVND (reference sequence). The CDR3 has 13 residues. The CDR3 sequence: CASSIEGSGTQYF. The CDR3 DNA is TGTGCCAGTAGTATAGAGGGTAGCGGGACCCAGTACTTC. Using reference TRBV19 and TRBJ2-5 for the parts outside the CDR3, the full variable domain is DGGITQSPKYLFRKEGQNVTLSCEQNLNHDAMYWYRQDPGQGLRLIYYSQIVNDFQKGDIAEGYSVSREKKESFPLTVTSAQKNPTAFYLCASSIEGSGTQYFGPGTRLLVL.

This rearrangement joins TRBV5-1 to TRBJ1-2; TRBD1 aligns across 8 bases. The ends lost 1 base at V and 8 bases at J; junction bases unmatched: 13. From germline, CDR1 is SGHRS and CDR2 YFSETQ. This CDR3 spans 16 amino acids. CDR3 DNA: TGCGCCAGCAGCTTGACAACAGGGGGTCCTCCTGGCGGCTACACCTTC. Translated, it gives CASSLTTGGPPGGYTF. Full variable domain (remainder filled in from reference TRBV5-1 and TRBJ1-2): KAGVTQTPRYLIKTRGQQVTLSCSPISGHRSVSWYQQTPGQGLQFLFEYFSETQRNKGNFPGRFSGRQFSNSRSEMNVSTLELGDSALYLCASSLTTGGPPGGYTFGSGTRLTVV.

This chain links TRBV27 with TRBJ1-1; no reliable D call. The germline gives CDR1 MNHEY, CDR2 SMNVEV (reference sequence). V lost 6 bases, J lost 0 bases, and 11 bases lay in between. The CDR3 covers 14 residues. The CDR3 protein is CASSPGPMNTEAFF. The CDR3 nucleotides are TGTGCCAGCAGCCCCGGACCGATGAACACTGAAGCTTTCTTT.